The rows below give T cell receptor beta chains drawn from one sample of a study of low-dose radiotherapy and immunotherapy resistance in tumors. TCRdb ran MiXCR on the reads and lists one entry per CDR3 protein. The sample lists tens of thousands of distinct CDR3 sequences; roughly 20% were seen once. This sample comprised PBMCs, obtained after low-dose radiotherapy plus immunotherapy. The origin of the receptors is a female donor with ovarian cancer. CDR3s include the opening cysteine and the closing phenylalanine or tryptophan. D genes are given only for firm matches. Not all rows give a size; the values are once, few, many and, for expanded clones, a class.

j_call: TRBJ2-1; d_call: TRBD2; v_call: TRBV20-1; clone_size: NA; cdr3_nt: TGCAGTGCTAGATTGGCTAGCGGGAGCGTAAATGAGCAGTTCTTC; cdr3_aa: CSARLASGSVNEQFF
j_call: TRBJ1-1; d_call: NA; v_call: TRBV12-3/TRBV12-4; clone_size: many; cdr3_nt: TGTGCCAGCAGTCCTACAGGAGCAATGAACACTGAAGCTTTCTTT; cdr3_aa: CASSPTGAMNTEAFF
j_call: TRBJ2-7; d_call: NA; v_call: TRBV15; clone_size: many; cdr3_nt: TGTGCCACCAGCAGAGATCGTGCGCGCTCCTACGAGCAGTACTTC; cdr3_aa: CATSRDRARSYEQYF
j_call: TRBJ1-4; d_call: NA; v_call: TRBV18; clone_size: many; cdr3_nt: TGTGCCAGCTCACCACGGGCAACTAATGAAAAACTGTTTTTT; cdr3_aa: CASSPRATNEKLFF
j_call: TRBJ2-1; d_call: NA; v_call: TRBV19; clone_size: many; cdr3_nt: TGTGCCAGTAGTATCCTTGGGGACCCGAGCTCCTACAATGAGCAGTTCTTC; cdr3_aa: CASSILGDPSSYNEQFF
j_call: TRBJ2-7; d_call: NA; v_call: TRBV27; clone_size: many; cdr3_nt: TGTGCCAGCAGTTTTTGGGGCCCCTACGAGCAGTACTTC; cdr3_aa: CASSFWGPYEQYF
j_call: TRBJ2-2; d_call: NA; v_call: TRBV6-2/TRBV6-3; clone_size: many; cdr3_nt: TGTGCCAGCAACACCGGGGGCACCGGGGAGCTGTTTTTT; cdr3_aa: CASNTGGTGELFF
j_call: TRBJ1-5; d_call: NA; v_call: TRBV7-9; clone_size: many; cdr3_nt: TGTGCCAGCAGCGTAGGGACTCAGCCCCAGCATTTT; cdr3_aa: CASSVGTQPQHF
j_call: TRBJ2-7; d_call: TRBD2; v_call: TRBV6-1; clone_size: NA; cdr3_nt: TGTGCCGCGGGGGCCTACGAGCAGTACTTC; cdr3_aa: CAAGAYEQYF
j_call: TRBJ1-2; d_call: TRBD1; v_call: TRBV6-8; clone_size: many; cdr3_nt: TGTGCCAGCAGCCATCCACAGGGGAGGGGCTATGGCTACACCTTC; cdr3_aa: CASSHPQGRGYGYTF
j_call: TRBJ1-2; d_call: NA; v_call: TRBV6-1; clone_size: NA; cdr3_nt: TGTGCCAGCAGTGAATATATGGGCGCAGGTGACTATGGCTACACCTTC; cdr3_aa: CASSEYMGAGDYGYTF
j_call: TRBJ2-3; d_call: NA; v_call: TRBV29-1; clone_size: many; cdr3_nt: TGCAGCGTTGAGGAGGGCCGGGATACGCAGTATTTT; cdr3_aa: CSVEEGRDTQYF
j_call: TRBJ2-5; d_call: TRBD2; v_call: TRBV7-3; clone_size: many; cdr3_nt: TGTGCCAGCAGCGCAGCGGGAGGAGTGGAGACCCAGTACTTC; cdr3_aa: CASSAAGGVETQYF
j_call: TRBJ2-7; d_call: TRBD2; v_call: TRBV6-2/TRBV6-3; clone_size: many; cdr3_nt: TGCGCCAGCAGTCCCCTAGCGGAGGGCTACGAGCAGTACTTC; cdr3_aa: CASSPLAEGYEQYF
j_call: TRBJ1-4; d_call: NA; v_call: TRBV6-6; clone_size: NA; cdr3_nt: NA; cdr3_aa: CASSYRGSGEKLFFF
j_call: TRBJ2-2; d_call: NA; v_call: TRBV19; clone_size: many; cdr3_nt: TGTGCCAGTAGTATAGAAGCCGGGACACCCACCACCGGGGAGCTGTTTTTT; cdr3_aa: CASSIEAGTPTTGELFF
j_call: TRBJ1-4; d_call: NA; v_call: TRBV20-1; clone_size: many; cdr3_nt: TGCAGTGCTAGAGTGGAAAACAGACTTGCAACTAATGAAAAACTGTTTTTT; cdr3_aa: CSARVENRLATNEKLFF
j_call: TRBJ2-1; d_call: NA; v_call: TRBV24-1; clone_size: many; cdr3_nt: TGTGCCACCAGTGATTTTGCCACCCGGGAGAACCACAATGAGCAGTTCTTC; cdr3_aa: CATSDFATRENHNEQFF
j_call: TRBJ2-6; d_call: TRBD1; v_call: TRBV6-2/TRBV6-3; clone_size: many; cdr3_nt: TGTGCCAGCAGTAAAACAGGGGCTGGGGCCAACGTCCTGACTTTC; cdr3_aa: CASSKTGAGANVLTF
j_call: TRBJ2-3; d_call: TRBD2; v_call: TRBV24-1; clone_size: NA; cdr3_nt: TGTGCCACCAGTGCTCCCAAGGGGGCTAGCGGGGGTCCTGGCACAGATACGCAGTATTTT; cdr3_aa: CATSAPKGASGGPGTDTQYF
j_call: TRBJ2-3; d_call: NA; v_call: TRBV7-6; clone_size: many; cdr3_nt: TGTGCCAGCAGCTCGCCGATCGGACATTTGAGCACAGATACGCAGTATTTT; cdr3_aa: CASSSPIGHLSTDTQYF
j_call: TRBJ2-7; d_call: NA; v_call: TRBV7-2; clone_size: many; cdr3_nt: TGTGCCAGCAGCCTTGGACACTACTACGAGCAGTACTTC; cdr3_aa: CASSLGHYYEQYF
j_call: TRBJ2-1; d_call: NA; v_call: TRBV18; clone_size: many; cdr3_nt: TGTGCCAGCCAGTTAGCAGGGACCTACAATGAGCAGTTCTTC; cdr3_aa: CASQLAGTYNEQFF
j_call: TRBJ2-7; d_call: NA; v_call: TRBV6-6; clone_size: many; cdr3_nt: TGTGCCAGCAGCCCTACTAGCTACGAGCAGTACTTC; cdr3_aa: CASSPTSYEQYF
j_call: TRBJ1-1; d_call: NA; v_call: TRBV5-1; clone_size: many; cdr3_nt: TGCGCCAGCAGCCCCCTTGGTGGGGTAAACACTGAAGCTTTCTTT; cdr3_aa: CASSPLGGVNTEAFF
j_call: TRBJ1-3; d_call: NA; v_call: TRBV19; clone_size: many; cdr3_nt: TGTGCCAGTAGTATCTCGAACACGGGAAACACCATATATTTT; cdr3_aa: CASSISNTGNTIYF
j_call: TRBJ2-7; d_call: NA; v_call: TRBV10-3; clone_size: many; cdr3_nt: TGTGCCATCAGCGTCGATAGCGTTGCCTACGAGCAGTACTTC; cdr3_aa: CAISVDSVAYEQYF
j_call: TRBJ2-3; d_call: TRBD2; v_call: TRBV9; clone_size: many; cdr3_nt: TGTGCCAGCAGCGGGACTAGCGGGGAGTACACAGATACGCAGTATTTT; cdr3_aa: CASSGTSGEYTDTQYF
j_call: TRBJ1-3; d_call: NA; v_call: TRBV7-2; clone_size: NA; cdr3_nt: TGTGCCAGCAGGGGCATAGGAGTCGGAAACACCATATATTTT; cdr3_aa: CASRGIGVGNTIYF
j_call: TRBJ2-7; d_call: NA; v_call: TRBV21-1; clone_size: NA; cdr3_nt: TGTGCCAGCAGCAAGGGGACAGGGCGCAACGAGCAGTACTTC; cdr3_aa: CASSKGTGRNEQYF
j_call: TRBJ2-3; d_call: NA; v_call: TRBV20-1; clone_size: many; cdr3_nt: TGCAGTGCTACACGGACTAGCACAGATACGCAGTATTTT; cdr3_aa: CSATRTSTDTQYF
j_call: TRBJ2-5; d_call: NA; v_call: TRBV2; clone_size: many; cdr3_nt: TGTGCCAGCAGTGAAACGGGAGAGACCCAGTACTTC; cdr3_aa: CASSETGETQYF
j_call: TRBJ2-5; d_call: TRBD1; v_call: TRBV5-6; clone_size: many; cdr3_nt: TGTGCCAGCAGCTGGACAGGGTCCGGAGAGACCCAGTACTTC; cdr3_aa: CASSWTGSGETQYF
j_call: TRBJ2-3; d_call: NA; v_call: TRBV27; clone_size: many; cdr3_nt: TGTGCCAGCAGTCCCGGACAGAACCTACACACAGATACGCAGTATTTT; cdr3_aa: CASSPGQNLHTDTQYF
j_call: TRBJ1-1; d_call: NA; v_call: TRBV7-2; clone_size: many; cdr3_nt: TGTGCCAGCAGCCAGTCACCGACAGGCCTGAAAACTGAAGCTTTCTTT; cdr3_aa: CASSQSPTGLKTEAFF
j_call: TRBJ2-1; d_call: TRBD2; v_call: TRBV24-1; clone_size: many; cdr3_nt: TGTGCCACCAGTGAGGGTGGACTAGGGATGCGCAATGAGCAGTTCTTC; cdr3_aa: CATSEGGLGMRNEQFF
j_call: TRBJ1-1; d_call: TRBD1; v_call: TRBV2; clone_size: many; cdr3_nt: TGTGCCAGCACCATGTTGGGGACAGTGAACACTGAAGCTTTCTTT; cdr3_aa: CASTMLGTVNTEAFF
j_call: TRBJ2-2; d_call: NA; v_call: TRBV3-1; clone_size: many; cdr3_nt: TGTGCCAGCAGCGGTTACACCGGGGAGCTGTTTTTT; cdr3_aa: CASSGYTGELFF
j_call: TRBJ2-2; d_call: NA; v_call: TRBV4-2; clone_size: many; cdr3_nt: TGTGCCAGCAGCCAAGAAGAAATTAACACCGGGGAGCTGTTTTTT; cdr3_aa: CASSQEEINTGELFF
j_call: TRBJ2-1; d_call: TRBD1; v_call: TRBV5-6; clone_size: many; cdr3_nt: TGTGCCAGCAGCTTGAGGGGGCCATCCTACAATGAGCAGTTCTTC; cdr3_aa: CASSLRGPSYNEQFF
j_call: TRBJ1-1; d_call: TRBD1; v_call: TRBV5-1; clone_size: many; cdr3_nt: TGCGCCAGCAGCTTGGCCCCACGGGACAGCTACAACACTGAAGCTTTCTTT; cdr3_aa: CASSLAPRDSYNTEAFF
j_call: TRBJ1-2; d_call: NA; v_call: TRBV28; clone_size: many; cdr3_nt: TGTGCCAGCAGTTTTGGACAAAACTATGGCTACACCTTC; cdr3_aa: CASSFGQNYGYTF
j_call: TRBJ2-7; d_call: NA; v_call: TRBV7-2; clone_size: many; cdr3_nt: TGTGCCAGCAGCCAGTCTGGGGGGTACGAGCAGTACTTC; cdr3_aa: CASSQSGGYEQYF
j_call: TRBJ2-1; d_call: TRBD1; v_call: TRBV28; clone_size: many; cdr3_nt: TGTGCCAGCAGTTTTTACCCCACAGGGACAGGAGTTAATGAGCAGTTCTTC; cdr3_aa: CASSFYPTGTGVNEQFF
j_call: TRBJ1-5; d_call: TRBD1; v_call: TRBV12-5; clone_size: many; cdr3_nt: TGTGCTAGTGGTCCGGAAGGGACAGGCAATCAGCCCCAGCATTTT; cdr3_aa: CASGPEGTGNQPQHF
j_call: TRBJ1-2; d_call: TRBD1; v_call: TRBV10-3; clone_size: many; cdr3_nt: TGTGCCATCAAACCGGGACAGGGGGCCTATGGCTACACCTTC; cdr3_aa: CAIKPGQGAYGYTF
j_call: TRBJ2-7; d_call: TRBD1; v_call: TRBV7-9; clone_size: NA; cdr3_nt: TGTGCCAGCAGCTTAACAGGGGGGTACTCCTACGAGCAGTACTTC; cdr3_aa: CASSLTGGYSYEQYF
j_call: TRBJ2-3; d_call: TRBD2; v_call: TRBV25-1; clone_size: many; cdr3_nt: TGTGCCAGCAGTAGGTGGGAGGGACGCACAGATACGCAGTATTTT; cdr3_aa: CASSRWEGRTDTQYF
j_call: TRBJ1-2; d_call: NA; v_call: TRBV6-2/TRBV6-3; clone_size: many; cdr3_nt: TGTGCCAGCAGCAAAGGGACCCGCTATGGCTACACCTTC; cdr3_aa: CASSKGTRYGYTF
j_call: TRBJ2-4; d_call: NA; v_call: TRBV7-2; clone_size: NA; cdr3_nt: TGTGCCAGCAGACCCAACTTTGGGGCCGAAAACATTCAGTACTTC; cdr3_aa: CASRPNFGAENIQYF
j_call: TRBJ2-3; d_call: TRBD2; v_call: TRBV7-6; clone_size: NA; cdr3_nt: TGTGCCAGCAGCCCACGACTCGGGGGGGCCTCGAGTACAGATACGCAGTATTTT; cdr3_aa: CASSPRLGGASSTDTQYF
j_call: TRBJ2-1; d_call: NA; v_call: TRBV18; clone_size: many; cdr3_nt: TGTGCCAGCTCACCAGGTGCGGGTGGAGGGACGGGTGAGCAGTTCTTC; cdr3_aa: CASSPGAGGGTGEQFF
j_call: TRBJ1-1; d_call: TRBD1; v_call: TRBV13; clone_size: NA; cdr3_nt: TGTGCCAGCAGCCCCGGACAGGGTTGGAGCACTGAAGCTTTCTTT; cdr3_aa: CASSPGQGWSTEAFF
j_call: TRBJ2-2; d_call: TRBD2; v_call: TRBV11-2; clone_size: many; cdr3_nt: TGTGCCAGCACCAAGACGACGGGACTAGGGATAACCGGGGAGCTGTTTTTT; cdr3_aa: CASTKTTGLGITGELFF